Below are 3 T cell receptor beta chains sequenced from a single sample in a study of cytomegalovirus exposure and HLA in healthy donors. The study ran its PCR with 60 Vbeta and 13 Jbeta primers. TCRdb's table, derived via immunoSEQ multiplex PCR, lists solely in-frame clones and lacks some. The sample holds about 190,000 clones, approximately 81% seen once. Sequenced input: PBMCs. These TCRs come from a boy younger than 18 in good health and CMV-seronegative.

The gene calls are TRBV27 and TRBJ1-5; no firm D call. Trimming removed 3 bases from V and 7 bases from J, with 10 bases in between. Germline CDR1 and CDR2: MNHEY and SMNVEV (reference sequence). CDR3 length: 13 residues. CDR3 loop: CASSFGVLQPQHF. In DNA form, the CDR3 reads TGTGCCAGCAGTTTCGGGGTTTTGCAGCCCCAGCATTTT.

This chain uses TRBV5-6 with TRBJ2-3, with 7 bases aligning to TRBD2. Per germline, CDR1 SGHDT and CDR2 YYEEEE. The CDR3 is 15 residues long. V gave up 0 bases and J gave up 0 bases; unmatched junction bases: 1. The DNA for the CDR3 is TGTGCCAGCAGCTTGGTGGGACTAAGCACAGATACGCAGTATTTT. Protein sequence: CASSLVGLSTDTQYF.

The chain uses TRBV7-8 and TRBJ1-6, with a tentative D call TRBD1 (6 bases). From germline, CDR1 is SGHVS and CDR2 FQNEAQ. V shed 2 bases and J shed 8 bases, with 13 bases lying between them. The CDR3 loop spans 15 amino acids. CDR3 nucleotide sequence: TGTGCCAGCAGCTTAATTGGCCAGGGGTATTCACCCCTCCACTTT. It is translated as CASSLIGQGYSPLHF.